Shown below are 9 T cell receptor beta chains from a single sample sequenced in a study of patients and donors after allogeneic stem cell transplantation. TCRdb recomputed calls from the RT-PCR reads with MiXCR, one row per CDR3 protein. Among roughly 880,000 distinct CDR3 sequences, roughly 18% were seen once, and the ten largest hold roughly 6%. The specimen was blood, either unsorted or a sorted T cell fraction (not recorded which). The receptor set was obtained from a human donor who was either an allogeneic HSCT recipient or a stem cell or donor lymphocyte infusion donor (not recorded which). It is not recorded whose cells these are; they may come from a transplant donor.

Note on this clonotype: Germline is not matched at one junction end, which may reflect a read error. The V call is TRBV7-9, the J call TRBJ2-1; D remains unclear. Germline CDR1 is SEHNR and CDR2 is FQNEAQ (reference sequence). This CDR3 comprises 13 residues. CDR3 residues: CASSATRYTEQFF. The CDR3 DNA is TGTGCCAGCAGCGCGACTCGTTACACTGAGCAGTTCTTC.

This clonotype was picked up a small number of times. The CDR3 here is CATSRDSESPDTQYF. CDR3 DNA: TGTGCCACCAGCAGAGATTCGGAAAGCCCAGATACGCAGTATTTT. The chain employs TRBV15 and TRBJ2-3; D call uncertain. This CDR3 comprises 15 residues. V lost 0 bases to trimming and J lost 4 bases, with 11 bases between them. In germline, CDR1 is LNHNV, CDR2 YYDKDF (reference sequence). Full variable domain (rest looked up from reference TRBV15 and TRBJ2-3): DAMVIQNPRYQVTQFGKPVTLSCSQTLNHNVMYWYQQKSSQAPKLLFHYYDKDFNNEADTPDNFQSRRPNTSFCFLDIRSPGLGDTAMYLCATSRDSESPDTQYFGPGTRLTVL.

The rearrangement joins TRBV12-3 or TRBV12-4 to TRBJ2-1; 11 bases map to TRBD2. J gave up 9 bases and V 8 bases, and 6 bases lay outside the gene matches. This CDR3 has 13 amino acids. CDR3 nucleotide sequence: TGTGCCAGCTTAGCGGGGGGGCAGGTTGAGCAGTTCTTC. Residues: CASLAGGQVEQFF.

The J gene is TRBJ2-1, the V gene TRBV25-1; 13 nucleotides agree with TRBD2. Germline V gene sequence: CDR1 MGHDK, CDR2 SYGVNS. This CDR3 is 16 amino acids long. J gave up 8 bases and V 5 bases, and 9 bases lay outside the gene matches. In DNA form, the CDR3 reads TGTGCCAGCAGTAGAACGAGGACTAGCGGGGGCGATGAGCAGTTCTTC. Protein product: CASSRTRTSGGDEQFF.

CDR3 in DNA: TGCAGTGCCCTCGGGACTAGCGGGGCCAATGAGCAGTTCTTC. It translates to CSALGTSGANEQFF. The chain uses TRBV20-1 and TRBJ2-1, with 13 bases matching TRBD2. Germline CDR1 reads DFQATT; CDR2 reads SNEGSKA (reference sequence). After removal of 6 bases from V and 6 bases from J, the junction contained 5 bases not matched to a gene. The CDR3 consists of 14 residues.

This clonotype has just a few counts. The rearrangement joins TRBV20-1 to TRBJ2-7, with D maybe TRBD2 (5 bases). Trimming cost V 3 bases and J 7 bases, with 19 bases left between them. Germline CDR1 reads DFQATT; CDR2 reads SNEGSKA (reference sequence). The CDR3 is 14 residues long. This chain's CDR3 is CSASSSGRIEEQYF. DNA for the CDR3: TGCAGTGCTAGTTCCAGCGGCCGCATTGAGGAGCAGTACTTC.

This clonotype was counted many times. The chain uses TRBV5-1 and TRBJ1-1; D perhaps matches TRBD1 (5 bases). CDR1 is SGHRS and CDR2 is YFSETQ in the germline V gene. The CDR3 has 15 residues. Trimming removed 4 bases from V and 0 bases from J, with 13 bases in between. CDR3 amino acids: CASSRSTAMNTEAFF. The CDR3 DNA is TGCGCCAGCAGCCGTTCGACAGCGATGAACACTGAAGCTTTCTTT.

This clonotype was detected only a few times. This chain connects TRBV2 to TRBJ2-7; D is unclear. Deletions cut 3 bases from V and 0 bases from J, with 9 bases between. Germline V gives CDR1 SNHLY, CDR2 FYNNEI. This CDR3 has 14 residues. In DNA, the CDR3 is TGTGCCAGCAGTGACGACCCGAGCTCCTACGAGCAGTACTTC. This gives the protein CASSDDPSSYEQYF.

This clonotype was seen a handful of times. This chain joins TRBV12-3 or TRBV12-4 and TRBJ2-5; D unresolved. The CDR3 is made up of 11 amino acids. Trimming removed 5 bases from V and 7 bases from J, with 8 bases in between. CDR3 coding DNA: TGTGCCAGCAGTGGCGCAGGGACCCAGTACTTC. This gives the protein CASSGAGTQYF.